The 29 T cell receptor beta chains reported below all come from one sample, sequenced in a study of blood T cell repertoires in COVID-19. Method: immunoSEQ multiplex PCR; TCRdb's copy keeps in-frame clones and lacks some. The top ten clones hold around 5.1% of a sample with a few hundred thousand clones, over 80% of them seen once. Sequenced: PBMCs or T cells enriched from blood (not recorded which). The receptors originated from a woman aged 45-60 years who had recovered from COVID-19.

The J gene is TRBJ1-1, the V gene TRBV6-6, with D maybe TRBD1 (6 bases). CDR3 length: 15 residues. Germline-derived CDR1 and CDR2 are MNHNY and SVGAGI (reference sequence). The V end was cut by 6 bases, the J end by 1 base, with 15 bases between. The CDR3 here is CASSPRGEGNTEAFF. The CDR3 bases are TGTGCCAGCAGCCCCAGGGGAGAGGGGAACACTGAAGCTTTCTTT.

V gene TRBV3-1 (or the pseudogene TRBV3-2) combines with J gene TRBJ1-5, with a tentative D call TRBD1 (5 bases). This CDR3 comprises 14 residues. Per germline, CDR1 LGHDT and CDR2 YNNKEL (reference sequence). V lost 1 base and J lost 8, with 12 bases in between. The DNA of the CDR3 is TGTGCCAGCAGCCAAGCCAGGGTGAGTGAGCCCCAGCATTTT. Translated: CASSQARVSEPQHF.

This chain connects TRBV7-9 to TRBJ1-1; 8 bases align to TRBD1. This CDR3 is built from 13 residues. V was clipped by 5 bases and J by 1 base; unmatched bases: 0. The germline CDR1 and CDR2 sequences are SEHNR and FQNEAQ (reference sequence). Here the CDR3 DNA reads TGTGCCAGCAGCGGACAGGGGAACACTGAAGCTTTCTTT. As protein: CASSGQGNTEAFF.

The J gene is TRBJ2-5, the V gene TRBV3-1 (or the pseudogene TRBV3-2), with 7 bases that match TRBD2. The germline CDR1 and CDR2 sequences are LGHDT and YNNKEL (reference sequence). The CDR3 runs to 15 residues. J was trimmed by 5 bases and V by 1 base; bases with no gene match: 7. In nucleotides, the CDR3 is TGTGCCAGCAGCCAAGGAAGCGGGGTTAGGGAGACCCAGTACTTC. Protein: CASSQGSGVRETQYF.

Points on this clone: One end of the junction does not line up with germline, which may come from a read error. This rearrangement joins TRBV11-2 to TRBJ2-6; D remains ambiguous. The CDR3 runs to 17 residues. Germline V gene lookup returns CDR1 SGHAT and CDR2 FQNNGV. Written as DNA, the CDR3 is TGTGCCAGCAGCTTAGCAGGTATCAACTCTGGCGCCAACGTCCTGACTTTC. Protein: CASSLAGINSGANVLTF.

This clone came up once. The chain links TRBV13 to TRBJ2-5, with 7 bases matching TRBD2. Trimming at V came to 1 base and at J to 0 bases, leaving 2 bases not matched to a gene. CDR1 PRHDT and CDR2 FYEKMQ come from the germline V gene (reference sequence). This CDR3 spans 15 amino acids. Here the CDR3 reads CASSLAGGYQETQYF. The CDR3 bases are TGTGCCAGCAGCTTAGCCGGGGGGTACCAAGAGACCCAGTACTTC.

There are a few counts of this clone. This chain connects TRBV7-8 to TRBJ1-5; D call uncertain. This CDR3 has 13 amino acids. Germline CDR1 is SGHVS and CDR2 is FQNEAQ. Between the trimmed V and J ends, which lost 7 bases and 4 bases, there was a span of 11 bases. In nucleotides, the CDR3 is TGTGCCAGCACCCGAACCCGGAATCAGCCCCAGCATTTT. Protein product: CASTRTRNQPQHF. The variable domain in full, completed from reference TRBV7-8 and TRBJ1-5, reads GAGVSQSPRYKVAKRGQDVALRCDPISGHVSLFWYQQALGQGPEFLTYFQNEAQLDKSGLPSDRFFAERPEGSVSTLKIQRTQQEDSAVYLCASTRTRNQPQHFGDGTRLSIL.

The rearrangement links TRBV6-2 or TRBV6-3 to TRBJ2-1; 11 bases are shared with TRBD2. Trimming at V came to 5 bases and at J to 8 bases, leaving 8 bases not matched to a gene. Germline values: CDR1 MNHEY, CDR2 SVGEGT. The CDR3 spans 15 residues. The chain's CDR3 is CASSPLAGVLDEQFF. The CDR3 region has the DNA TGTGCCAGCAGTCCACTAGCGGGAGTGTTGGATGAGCAGTTCTTC.

The chain carries TRBV7-9 and TRBJ1-1; TRBD1 matches at 10 bases. The CDR3 consists of 15 residues. CDR1 is SEHNR and CDR2 is FQNEAQ in the germline V gene (reference sequence). Trimming took 4 bases from V and 5 from J; bases not matched to a gene: 7. The CDR3 nucleotides read TGTGCCAGCAGCTCTGACAGGGGGCTAGGAACTGAAGCTTTCTTT. Its protein product is CASSSDRGLGTEAFF. The full variable domain, completed using reference TRBV7-9 and TRBJ1-1, is DTGVSQNPRHKITKRGQNVTFRCDPISEHNRLYWYRQTLGQGPEFLTYFQNEAQLEKSRLLSDRFSAERPKGSFSTLEIQRTEQGDSAMYLCASSSDRGLGTEAFFGQGTRLTVV.

This clone was seen more than once but under ten times. The V and J genes are TRBV6-4 and TRBJ1-1; D unresolved. Trimming cost V 5 bases and J 1 base, with 11 bases left between them. The CDR3 is made up of 14 amino acids. Germline V gene lookup returns CDR1 MRHNA and CDR2 SNTAGT. This CDR3 is CASSTLPGNTEAFF. CDR3 in DNA: TGTGCCAGCAGTACCCTCCCAGGGAACACTGAAGCTTTCTTT.

The rearrangement links TRBV24-1 to TRBJ1-5; no clear D. Germline V gives CDR1 KGHDR, CDR2 SFDVKD. The V and J ends lost 5 bases and 0 bases respectively, with 7 bases between them. The CDR3 contains 14 residues. The CDR3, as DNA: TGTGCCACCAGTGCCGGCGGTAGCAATCAGCCCCAGCATTTT. Amino acids: CATSAGGSNQPQHF.

The chain has TRBV7-2 and TRBJ2-7; TRBD1 aligns across 8 bases. The CDR3 runs to 17 residues. Germline assignment: CDR1 SGHTA and CDR2 FQGNSA. V shed 5 bases and J 6 bases; nucleotides not matched to a gene: 18. The CDR3 DNA reads TGTGCCAGCAGCGATATAATCCGGAGGACAGGGTTAGGCGAGCAGTACTTC. Protein sequence: CASSDIIRRTGLGEQYF.

The rearrangement joins TRBV5-1 to TRBJ2-7; TRBD2 agrees at 7 bases. J lost 2 bases, V lost 2 bases, and 16 bases had no gene match. The CDR3 totals 18 residues. In germline, CDR1 is SGHRS, CDR2 YFSETQ. The CDR3 DNA is TGCGCCAGCAGCTTACAACCGGGGGGAGGCACCGGGGCCTACGAGCAGTACTTC. This encodes CASSLQPGGGTGAYEQYF.

This chain links TRBV5-1 with TRBJ1-1; D ambiguous. Germline V CDR1 and CDR2: SGHRS, YFSETQ. This CDR3 is 14 amino acids long. V dropped 7 bases and J dropped 1 base, with 14 bases sitting between them. The CDR3 sequence: CASQQAPGNTEAFF. In DNA, the CDR3 is TGCGCCAGCCAACAAGCTCCAGGGAACACTGAAGCTTTCTTT.

The J gene is TRBJ1-1, the V gene TRBV6-5; 8 bases line up with TRBD1. Trimming took 10 bases from V and 7 from J; bases not matched to a gene: 8. CDR1 is MNHEY and CDR2 is SVGAGI in the germline V gene. The CDR3 runs to 12 residues. DNA for the CDR3: TGTGCCACTTCTGGACAGGGTAATGAAGCTTTCTTT. Protein: CATSGQGNEAFF.

CDR3: CASSEWPNMNTEAFF. CDR3 DNA sequence: TGTGCCAGCAGTGAATGGCCGAACATGAACACTGAAGCTTTCTTT. This rearrangement joins TRBV6-1 to TRBJ1-1, with unresolved D. CDR1 is MNHNS and CDR2 is SASEGT in the germline V gene. This CDR3 is 15 amino acids long. V gave up 2 bases and J gave up 0 bases, with 10 bases separating them.

This clone has only one observation. The rearrangement joins TRBV19 to TRBJ1-5; D is ambiguous. Germline CDR1 LNHDA, CDR2 SQIVND (reference sequence). Trimming stripped 5 bases from V and 0 bases from J, with 5 bases between. This CDR3 comprises 13 residues. The CDR3: CASSVSSNQPQHF. The CDR3 region has the DNA TGTGCCAGTAGTGTCAGTAGCAATCAGCCCCAGCATTTT.

The chain employs TRBV3-1 (or the pseudogene TRBV3-2) and TRBJ1-2, with a possible D match to TRBD1 (6 bases). There are 13 residues in the CDR3. The V end was cut by 6 bases, the J end by 6 bases, with 14 bases between. From germline, CDR1 is LGHDT and CDR2 YNNKEL (reference sequence). The CDR3 loop is CASRSKGGDGYTF. The CDR3 DNA is TGTGCCAGCAGAAGCAAAGGGGGGGATGGCTACACCTTC.

The rearrangement uses TRBV7-9 and TRBJ2-1; D may be TRBD1 (6 bases). CDR3 length equals 15 residues. Trimming took off 4 bases at V and 5 bases at J, with 15 bases between the two ends. Germline V CDR1 and CDR2: SEHNR, FQNEAQ (reference sequence). As DNA, the CDR3 is TGTGCCAGCAGCTCTAAGAACAGGGTCCACAATGAGCAGTTCTTC. Residues: CASSSKNRVHNEQFF.

The rearrangement joins TRBV27 to TRBJ1-4; D gene ambiguous. The CDR3 consists of 13 residues. CDR1 and CDR2 from the germline V gene are MNHEY and SMNVEV (reference sequence). Between the trimmed V and J ends, which lost 10 bases and 0 bases, there was a span of 9 bases. CDR3 bases: TGTGCCACCGGGTTTGCAACTAATGAAAAACTGTTTTTT. This encodes CATGFATNEKLFF.

The CDR3 DNA reads as TGTGCCAGCAGTATAGGACAGGGGGGCGGCTACACCTTC. Translation: CASSIGQGGGYTF. The V call is TRBV27, the J call TRBJ1-2; 10 nucleotides line up with TRBD1. Unmatched junction bases numbered 5, after V lost 5 bases and J lost 8 bases. This CDR3 contains 13 residues. Germline loops: CDR1 MNHEY, CDR2 SMNVEV (reference sequence).

The rearrangement uses TRBV5-1 and TRBJ2-2; maybe TRBD2 (5 bases). Trimming stripped 0 bases from V and 6 bases from J, with 9 bases between. Looked up from germline, CDR1 is SGHRS and CDR2 is YFSETQ. This CDR3 contains 14 residues. CDR3 sequence (DNA): TGCGCCAGCAGCTTGGGAGGGTTGGCCGGGGAGCTGTTTTTT. This sequence encodes CASSLGGLAGELFF.

The gene calls are TRBV19 and TRBJ1-2; D not resolved. The germline CDR1 and CDR2 sequences are LNHDA and SQIVND (reference sequence). V lost 3 bases and J lost 2, with 10 bases in between. This CDR3 spans 14 amino acids. Here the CDR3 reads CASSMGPGNYGYTF. The CDR3 DNA reads TGTGCCAGTAGTATGGGTCCGGGGAACTATGGCTACACCTTC. The whole variable domain, remainder taken from reference TRBV19 and TRBJ1-2, is DGGITQSPKYLFRKEGQNVTLSCEQNLNHDAMYWYRQDPGQGLRLIYYSQIVNDFQKGDIAEGYSVSREKKESFPLTVTSAQKNPTAFYLCASSMGPGNYGYTFGSGTRLTVV.

The chain employs TRBV4-2 and TRBJ2-3, with D possibly TRBD2 on 5 matching bases. The CDR3 has 15 residues. V was trimmed by 0 bases and J by 4 bases, leaving 11 bases between them. Germline CDR1 LGHNA, CDR2 YNFKEQ. CDR3 protein: CASSQEGNSADTQYF. DNA for the CDR3: TGTGCCAGCAGCCAAGAAGGGAATAGCGCAGATACGCAGTATTTT.

Written as DNA, the CDR3 is TGTGCCAGCAGCTTAGCTGGGACAGGGCTCTTTTATGGCTACACCTTC. This encodes CASSLAGTGLFYGYTF. The V gene is TRBV7-2, the J gene TRBJ1-2; 9 nucleotides align to TRBD1. CDR3 length equals 16 residues. Germline values: CDR1 SGHTA, CDR2 FQGNSA. Germline trimming cut 0 bases from V and 5 bases from J; bases unmatched to any gene: 7.

The chain uses TRBV29-1 and TRBJ1-6; the match to TRBD1 covers 10 bases. The V segment lost 6 bases and the J segment 8 bases; nucleotides outside the gene matches: 10. Germline assignment: CDR1 SQVTM and CDR2 ANQGSEA. The CDR3 is made up of 15 amino acids. The CDR3 DNA reads TGCAGCGTCTCCGAAAGTGGGACAGGGGATTCACCCCTCCACTTT. Amino acids: CSVSESGTGDSPLHF.

The V call is TRBV30, the J call TRBJ1-5; 9 positions agree with TRBD1. CDR3 length equals 15 residues. Germline CDR1 GTSNPN, CDR2 SVGIG (reference sequence). Trimming at V came to 4 bases and at J to 4 bases, leaving 8 bases not matched to a gene. The CDR3 here is CAWTGQGLPNQPQHF. In DNA, the CDR3 is TGTGCCTGGACGGGACAGGGATTACCGAATCAGCCCCAGCATTTT.

V usage is TRBV2 and J usage is TRBJ1-2, with unresolved D. Germline CDR1 is SNHLY and CDR2 is FYNNEI. CDR3 length: 13 amino acids. V gave up 11 bases and J gave up 6 bases, with 19 bases separating them. The CDR3 reads CAGLGEKSHGYTF. The DNA for the CDR3 is TGTGCCGGCCTCGGGGAGAAAAGTCATGGCTACACCTTC.

This chain connects TRBV5-8 to TRBJ2-1; TRBD1 agrees at 10 bases. V shed 4 bases, J shed 6 bases, and the junction held 7 bases outside the gene matches. CDR3 length: 15 amino acids. CDR1 SGHTS and CDR2 YDEGEE come from the germline V gene. The DNA for the CDR3 is TGTGCCAGCAGCCGACGTAGGACAGGGGGCAATGAGCAGTTCTTC. It yields the protein CASSRRRTGGNEQFF.